A selection of T cell receptor beta chains follows, all from one sample in a study of T cell changes during pregnancy in multiple sclerosis. Produced via immunoSEQ multiplex PCR; TCRdb's table is partial and in-frame only. The table shows tens of thousands of clones, with approximately 90% occurring only once. The material was peripheral blood, obtained in the first trimester of pregnancy. The receptors stem from a female donor in good health, enrolled as a control in a pregnancy study. The CDR3 runs from the conserved cysteine through the conserved F or W. The order of the fields is CDR3 protein, CDR3 DNA, V gene, J gene, D gene, clone size. D genes are given only for firm matches. Clone size is shown for a subset of rows, as once, few, many or a class of expanded clone.

CDR3aa: CASSGLADYTDTQYF; CDR3nt: TGTGCCAGCAGCGGACTAGCGGACTACACAGATACGCAGTATTTT; v_gene: TRBV6-1; j_gene: TRBJ2-3; d_gene: TRBD2; abundance: NA
CDR3aa: CASSLVSLGRVDEQYF; CDR3nt: TGTGCCAGCAGCTTAGTCTCCCTCGGGAGGGTCGACGAGCAGTACTTC; v_gene: TRBV7-6; j_gene: TRBJ2-7; d_gene: TRBD2; abundance: NA
CDR3aa: CAISGQGESYEQYF; CDR3nt: TGTGCCATCAGTGGTCAGGGCGAATCCTACGAGCAGTACTTC; v_gene: TRBV10-3; j_gene: TRBJ2-7; d_gene: NA; abundance: NA
CDR3aa: CASGMAGTSGNEQFF; CDR3nt: TGTGCTAGTGGGATGGCCGGGACTAGCGGTAATGAGCAGTTCTTC; v_gene: TRBV12-5; j_gene: TRBJ2-1; d_gene: TRBD2; abundance: NA
CDR3aa: CASSLADGSEKLFF; CDR3nt: TGTGCCAGCAGCTTGGCCGATGGGAGTGAAAAACTGTTTTTT; v_gene: TRBV5-5; j_gene: TRBJ1-4; d_gene: NA; abundance: once
CDR3aa: CASSLGPTSTPNEQFF; CDR3nt: TGTGCCAGCAGCTTAGGGCCGACTTCCACCCCTAATGAGCAGTTCTTC; v_gene: TRBV7-6; j_gene: TRBJ2-1; d_gene: NA; abundance: NA
CDR3aa: CASSSGSGTSETQYF; CDR3nt: TGTGCCAGCAGCTCTGGAAGCGGGACCTCGGAGACCCAGTACTTC; v_gene: TRBV11-2; j_gene: TRBJ2-5; d_gene: TRBD2; abundance: NA
CDR3aa: CASSLNTGQGGEKLFF; CDR3nt: TGCGCCAGCAGCTTAAACACGGGACAGGGGGGCGAAAAACTGTTTTTT; v_gene: TRBV5-1; j_gene: TRBJ1-4; d_gene: TRBD1; abundance: NA
CDR3aa: CASSLGMRTEAFF; CDR3nt: TGTGCCAGCAGTCTCGGGATGCGGACTGAAGCTTTCTTT; v_gene: TRBV6-1; j_gene: TRBJ1-1; d_gene: NA; abundance: NA
CDR3aa: CASSLSQGQTSEAFF; CDR3nt: TGTGCCAGCAGCTTAAGTCAGGGACAAACTTCAGAGGCTTTCTTT; v_gene: TRBV7-9; j_gene: TRBJ1-1; d_gene: NA; abundance: once
CDR3aa: CASSLTSGRDNEQFF; CDR3nt: TGTGCCAGTAGCCTGACTAGCGGGAGGGATAATGAGCAGTTCTTC; v_gene: TRBV19; j_gene: TRBJ2-1; d_gene: TRBD2; abundance: NA
CDR3aa: CASKTRAGLVLMNTGELFF; CDR3nt: TGTGCCAGCAAGACCAGGGCCGGTTTAGTCCTCATGAACACCGGGGAGCTGTTTTTT; v_gene: TRBV27; j_gene: TRBJ2-2; d_gene: NA; abundance: NA
CDR3aa: CASSLVGRTNTGELFF; CDR3nt: TGTGCCAGCAGCTTAGTTGGCAGAACGAACACCGGGGAGCTGTTTTTT; v_gene: TRBV7-8; j_gene: TRBJ2-2; d_gene: NA; abundance: NA
CDR3aa: CALRSGRGRNQPQHF; CDR3nt: TGTGCCCTCAGAAGTGGCAGGGGGCGCAATCAGCCCCAGCATTTT; v_gene: TRBV11-2; j_gene: TRBJ1-5; d_gene: TRBD1; abundance: NA
CDR3aa: CASSHAGTSGNNGEQFF; CDR3nt: TGTGCCAGCAGCCACGCTGGGACTAGCGGTAACAACGGTGAGCAGTTCTTC; v_gene: TRBV4-2; j_gene: TRBJ2-1; d_gene: TRBD2; abundance: NA
CDR3aa: CASSSGDTHKWEQYF; CDR3nt: TGTGCCAGCAGCTCAGGGGATACCCACAAGTGGGAGCAGTACTTC; v_gene: TRBV5-4; j_gene: TRBJ2-7; d_gene: NA; abundance: NA
CDR3aa: CAWSASLYNEQFF; CDR3nt: TGTGCCTGGAGTGCTTCCTTATACAATGAGCAGTTCTTC; v_gene: TRBV30; j_gene: TRBJ2-1; d_gene: NA; abundance: NA
CDR3aa: CASGKRGSGYEQYF; CDR3nt: TGTGCCAGCGGGAAGAGGGGGTCGGGGTACGAGCAGTACTTC; v_gene: TRBV6-5; j_gene: TRBJ2-7; d_gene: NA; abundance: NA
CDR3aa: CASRVGGADTQYF; CDR3nt: TGTGCCAGCCGCGTAGGGGGCGCGGATACGCAGTATTTT; v_gene: TRBV18; j_gene: TRBJ2-3; d_gene: TRBD1; abundance: once
CDR3aa: CASNVDRGRTDTQYF; CDR3nt: TGTGCCAGCAATGTGGACAGGGGGCGTACAGATACGCAGTATTTT; v_gene: TRBV6-1; j_gene: TRBJ2-3; d_gene: TRBD1; abundance: NA
CDR3aa: CASSDGRVVHNEQFF; CDR3nt: TGCGCCAGCAGCGACGGGAGGGTGGTCCACAATGAGCAGTTCTTC; v_gene: TRBV5-1; j_gene: TRBJ2-1; d_gene: TRBD2; abundance: NA
CDR3aa: CSVVASLSGETQYF; CDR3nt: TGCAGCGTTGTTGCATCCCTTTCGGGGGAGACCCAGTACTTC; v_gene: TRBV29-1; j_gene: TRBJ2-5; d_gene: NA; abundance: NA
CDR3aa: CASSPKWTSGKSHEQYF; CDR3nt: TGTGCCAGCAGCCCCAAATGGACTAGCGGGAAATCACACGAGCAGTACTTC; v_gene: TRBV7-2; j_gene: TRBJ2-7; d_gene: TRBD2; abundance: few
CDR3aa: CASSLRDGYEQYF; CDR3nt: TGTGCCAGCAGCTTGCGGGACGGGTACGAGCAGTACTTC; v_gene: TRBV11-3; j_gene: TRBJ2-7; d_gene: NA; abundance: NA
CDR3aa: CASSQGLAYSYNEQFF; CDR3nt: TGTGCCAGCAGCCAGGGACTAGCTTACTCCTACAATGAGCAGTTCTTC; v_gene: TRBV7-2; j_gene: TRBJ2-1; d_gene: TRBD2; abundance: NA
CDR3aa: CASSSRSRRAGANVLTF; CDR3nt: TGTGCCAGCAGTTCTCGGTCCAGGAGGGCTGGGGCCAACGTCCTGACTTTC; v_gene: TRBV27; j_gene: TRBJ2-6; d_gene: NA; abundance: NA
CDR3aa: CASTGTANSPLHF; CDR3nt: TGTGCCAGCACCGGGACTGCAAATTCACCCCTCCACTTT; v_gene: TRBV6-1; j_gene: TRBJ1-6; d_gene: NA; abundance: NA
CDR3aa: CASSLAQYELFF; CDR3nt: TGTGCCAGCAGCTTGGCTCAGTACGAGCTGTTTTTT; v_gene: TRBV5-8; j_gene: TRBJ2-2; d_gene: NA; abundance: NA
CDR3aa: CASSQENRFPQHF; CDR3nt: TGCGCCAGCAGCCAAGAGAACAGGTTCCCCCAGCATTTT; v_gene: TRBV4-1; j_gene: TRBJ1-5; d_gene: NA; abundance: NA
CDR3aa: CASRVQAMPEAFF; CDR3nt: TGTGCCAGCAGGGTACAGGCAATGCCCGAAGCTTTCTTT; v_gene: TRBV2; j_gene: TRBJ1-1; d_gene: NA; abundance: NA
CDR3aa: CASSFALAGAGTDTQYF; CDR3nt: TGTGCCAGCAGTTTCGCCCTAGCGGGGGCTGGCACAGATACGCAGTATTTT; v_gene: TRBV28; j_gene: TRBJ2-3; d_gene: TRBD2; abundance: NA
CDR3aa: CASSQGARSETQYF; CDR3nt: TGTGCCAGCAGCCAGGGGGCGCGGAGCGAGACCCAGTACTTC; v_gene: TRBV14; j_gene: TRBJ2-5; d_gene: NA; abundance: NA
CDR3aa: CASSLYGSGTNQETQYF; CDR3nt: TGTGCCAGCAGTTTATATGGAAGCGGGACTAATCAAGAGACCCAGTACTTC; v_gene: TRBV27; j_gene: TRBJ2-5; d_gene: TRBD2; abundance: NA
CDR3aa: CASSRGPDQPQHF; CDR3nt: TGTGCCAGCAGTAGGGGGCCAGACCAGCCCCAGCATTTT; v_gene: TRBV6-5; j_gene: TRBJ1-5; d_gene: TRBD1; abundance: NA
CDR3aa: CASSPPGTGGPYEQYF; CDR3nt: TGTGCCAGCTCACCACCAGGGACAGGGGGCCCCTACGAGCAGTACTTC; v_gene: TRBV18; j_gene: TRBJ2-7; d_gene: TRBD1; abundance: NA
CDR3aa: CASRERDRPNEKLFF; CDR3nt: TGTGCCAGCAGGGAAAGGGACAGGCCTAATGAAAAACTGTTTTTT; v_gene: TRBV7-4; j_gene: TRBJ1-4; d_gene: TRBD1; abundance: NA
CDR3aa: CASTNLDLGGGYTF; CDR3nt: TGCGCCAGCACTAACCTGGACCTAGGGGGCGGCTACACCTTC; v_gene: TRBV5-1; j_gene: TRBJ1-2; d_gene: TRBD1; abundance: NA
CDR3aa: CASSFPRLVPTDTQYF; CDR3nt: TGTGCCAGCAGCTTTCCCCGACTAGTTCCCACAGATACGCAGTATTTT; v_gene: TRBV12-1; j_gene: TRBJ2-3; d_gene: NA; abundance: NA
CDR3aa: CASSLGLQSPDTQYF; CDR3nt: TGCGCCAGCAGCTTGGGACTCCAATCGCCAGATACGCAGTATTTT; v_gene: TRBV5-1; j_gene: TRBJ2-3; d_gene: NA; abundance: once
CDR3aa: CSVSSGFFSYNEQFF; CDR3nt: TGCAGCGTATCTAGCGGGTTCTTCTCCTACAATGAGCAGTTCTTC; v_gene: TRBV29-1; j_gene: TRBJ2-1; d_gene: TRBD2; abundance: NA
CDR3aa: CASSFPGAREQYF; CDR3nt: TGCGCCAGCAGCTTTCCAGGGGCTCGGGAGCAGTACTTC; v_gene: TRBV5-1; j_gene: TRBJ2-7; d_gene: NA; abundance: NA
CDR3aa: CASSPPGTTIYNEQFF; CDR3nt: TGTGCCAGCTCACCACCAGGGACAACCATCTACAATGAGCAGTTCTTC; v_gene: TRBV18; j_gene: TRBJ2-1; d_gene: NA; abundance: NA
CDR3aa: CAINPGTGRYEQYF; CDR3nt: TGTGCCATCAACCCCGGGACAGGGAGGTACGAGCAGTACTTC; v_gene: TRBV10-3; j_gene: TRBJ2-7; d_gene: TRBD1; abundance: NA
CDR3aa: CASRQLAEYSYEQYF; CDR3nt: TGTGCCAGCAGGCAACTAGCGGAGTACTCCTACGAGCAGTACTTC; v_gene: TRBV6-6; j_gene: TRBJ2-7; d_gene: TRBD2; abundance: NA
CDR3aa: CAWSEGNRGEAFF; CDR3nt: TGTGCCTGGAGTGAAGGGAACAGGGGGGAAGCTTTCTTT; v_gene: TRBV30; j_gene: TRBJ1-1; d_gene: TRBD1; abundance: NA
CDR3aa: CASSVVGTGDNEQFF; CDR3nt: TGTGCCAGCAGCGTAGTCGGGACAGGGGACAATGAGCAGTTCTTC; v_gene: TRBV9; j_gene: TRBJ2-1; d_gene: TRBD1; abundance: few
CDR3aa: CASSLSGGLSNQPQHF; CDR3nt: TGTGCCAGCAGTTTATCCGGGGGACTGAGCAATCAGCCCCAGCATTTT; v_gene: TRBV27; j_gene: TRBJ1-5; d_gene: NA; abundance: NA
CDR3aa: CASSLGRASEKLFF; CDR3nt: TGTGCCAGCAGCTTGGGGAGGGCTAGTGAAAAACTGTTTTTT; v_gene: TRBV5-5; j_gene: TRBJ1-4; d_gene: NA; abundance: few
CDR3aa: CASRLPTSGTYEQYF; CDR3nt: TGTGCCAGCAGACTACCGACTAGCGGTACCTACGAGCAGTACTTC; v_gene: TRBV28; j_gene: TRBJ2-7; d_gene: TRBD2; abundance: NA
CDR3aa: CASKKAGGTTDTQYF; CDR3nt: TGCGCCAGCAAGAAAGCGGGAGGGACCACAGATACGCAGTATTTT; v_gene: TRBV5-1; j_gene: TRBJ2-3; d_gene: TRBD2; abundance: NA
CDR3aa: CASSPFREANTEAFF; CDR3nt: TGCGCCAGCAGCCCCTTCCGAGAGGCCAACACTGAAGCTTTCTTT; v_gene: TRBV4-1; j_gene: TRBJ1-1; d_gene: NA; abundance: few